The next 28 T cell receptor beta chains were all read from a single sample in a study of regulatory T cells in long-lasting Graves disease. Specified time point: newly diagnosed GD, antithyroid drugs for less than 3 months. Isolated PBMC RNA provided the starting material for the TCR library. Investigators prepared the TCR beta libraries by applying iRepertoire HTBI primers and Arm-PCR of CDR3 regions. TCRdb independently ran MiXCR on the multiplex PCR reads; one entry per CDR3 protein. The sample holds 620,000 or so distinct CDR3 sequences, roughly 15% seen once. The same data also contributed to another study, on T cells in Graves' hyperthyroidism and ophthalmopathy.

The starting material was peripheral blood mononuclear cells (PBMCs), obtained at new diagnosis, from a patient treated with antithyroid drugs. These receptors all stem from a woman in her 30s with Graves disease.

The chain employs TRBV7-8 and TRBJ2-2; 7 bases are a match to TRBD1. Per the germline V gene, CDR1 is SGHVS and CDR2 is FQNEAQ. Germline trimming cut 0 bases from V and 3 bases from J; bases unmatched to any gene: 1. This CDR3 comprises 15 residues. CDR3 protein: CASSLAGTDTGELFF. CDR3 DNA sequence: TGTGCCAGCAGCTTAGCTGGGACAGACACCGGGGAGCTGTTTTTT.

With respect to this clonotype: At one of its ends the junction is not consistent with the germline gene, which may arise from a read error. The rearrangement joins TRBV28 to TRBJ1-2, with no clear D. Germline values: CDR1 MDHEN, CDR2 SYDVKM. The CDR3 has 11 amino acids. The CDR3 nucleotides are TGTGCCAGCAGTTTGAGAGGCCCCATCTCCTTC. Encoded protein: CASSLRGPISF.

J is TRBJ2-7 and V is TRBV7-9; weak D call: TRBD2 (5 bases). The V end was cut by 6 bases, the J end by 0 bases, with 15 bases between. CDR1 and CDR2 from the germline V gene are SEHNR and FQNEAQ (reference sequence). This CDR3 is built from 15 residues. The CDR3 DNA reads as TGTGCCAGCAGTCACGGTGAAGCGGCCTCCTACGAGCAGTACTTC. This codes for CASSHGEAASYEQYF.

In this sample, this clonotype turned up a few times. This rearrangement joins TRBV20-1 to TRBJ2-7; 10 bases are shared with TRBD2. This CDR3 spans 16 amino acids. Per germline, CDR1 DFQATT and CDR2 SNEGSKA (reference sequence). The V and J ends lost 1 base and 2 bases, in that order; junction bases with no gene match: 8. This CDR3 is CSARVKGLAPTYEQYF. The CDR3 DNA reads as TGCAGTGCTAGAGTAAAGGGACTAGCGCCTACCTACGAGCAGTACTTC.

The chain recombines TRBV13 with TRBJ2-2; tentative D call: TRBD2 (7 bases). Trimming shortened V by 4 bases and J by 3 bases, and 12 bases separated the two germline ends. CDR1 is PRHDT, CDR2 FYEKMQ, per germline (reference sequence). This CDR3 comprises 15 residues. The CDR3 here is CASSSRGGDTGELFF. Written as DNA, the CDR3 is TGTGCCAGCAGCTCAAGGGGGGGAGACACCGGGGAGCTGTTTTTT. Full variable domain (outside the CDR3, taken from reference TRBV13 and TRBJ2-2): AAGVIQSPRHLIKEKRETATLKCYPIPRHDTVYWYQQGPGQDPQFLISFYEKMQSDKGSIPDRFSAQQFSDYHSELNMSSLELGDSALYFCASSSRGGDTGELFFGEGSRLTVL.

This clonotype was seen many times. The rearrangement links TRBV11-2 to TRBJ1-2, with D perhaps matching TRBD1 (6 bases). CDR1 and CDR2 from the germline V gene are SGHAT and FQNNGV. V lost 5 bases to trimming and J lost 4 bases, with 17 bases between them. This CDR3 has 15 amino acids. CDR3 protein: CASSPNPGTTYGYTF. The CDR3 nucleotides are TGTGCCAGCAGCCCCAACCCCGGGACAACCTATGGCTACACCTTC.

The chain combines TRBV18 with TRBJ2-1, with 11 nucleotides matching TRBD2. The germline CDR1 and CDR2 sequences are KGHSH and LQKENI. J gave up 9 bases and V 3 bases, and 7 bases lay outside the gene matches. There are 15 residues in the CDR3. The CDR3 is CASSPRLAGYPEQFF. CDR3 bases: TGTGCCAGCTCACCGCGACTAGCGGGATATCCTGAGCAGTTCTTC.

The table lists this clonotype with a few counts. This chain connects TRBV29-1 to TRBJ2-5; no clear D. CDR1 and CDR2 (germline): SQVTM, ANQGSEA. V was pared by 3 bases and J by 0 bases, with 8 bases between. This CDR3 has 13 residues. CDR3 residues: CSVDDVDQETQYF. CDR3 nucleotides: TGCAGCGTTGATGACGTCGACCAAGAGACCCAGTACTTC.

This clonotype was counted many times. The chain uses TRBV30 and TRBJ2-7; D assignment may be TRBD1 or TRBD2 (5 bases each). CDR3 length: 14 amino acids. The germline V gene has CDR1 GTSNPN and CDR2 SVGIG (reference sequence). V lost 4 bases to trimming and J lost 2 bases, with 15 bases between them. DNA of the CDR3: TGTGCCTGGACGGAACAGACGGGGCCCTACGAGCAGTACTTC. Translating it yields CAWTEQTGPYEQYF.

The sample holds many counts of this clonotype. J is TRBJ2-7 and V is TRBV20-1; 8 nucleotides line up with TRBD1. Germline V gene lookup returns CDR1 DFQATT and CDR2 SNEGSKA (reference sequence). The CDR3 spans 16 residues. V shed 0 bases, J shed 3 bases, and the junction held 10 bases outside the gene matches. The CDR3 here is CSARDPGQGSLYEQYF. CDR3 nucleotides: TGCAGTGCTAGAGACCCTGGACAGGGATCCCTCTACGAGCAGTACTTC.

The chain employs TRBV29-1 and TRBJ2-7, with 9 bases fitting TRBD2. The CDR3 runs to 14 residues. Trimming at V came to 6 bases and at J to 3 bases, leaving 9 bases not matched to a gene. Germline V lookup: CDR1 SQVTM, CDR2 ANQGSEA. The CDR3 sequence: CSVGWTSADYEQYF. Here the CDR3 DNA reads TGCAGCGTCGGGTGGACTAGCGCCGACTACGAGCAGTACTTC.

This clonotype has at least ten counts. V is TRBV28 and J is TRBJ1-2; D gene ambiguous. CDR3 length: 14 amino acids. The germline CDR1 and CDR2 sequences are MDHEN and SYDVKM. Trimming stripped 4 bases from V and 6 bases from J, with 15 bases between. The CDR3 sequence is CASSSNPDRDGYTF. The CDR3 DNA reads as TGTGCCAGCAGTTCCAACCCGGACCGGGATGGCTACACCTTC.

The chain has TRBV18 and TRBJ2-2; D gene unclear. The CDR3 sequence is 15 residues long. The V end lost 3 bases, the J end lost 0 bases, and 8 bases lay between the germline ends. From germline, CDR1 is KGHSH and CDR2 LQKENI. The CDR3 region has the DNA TGTGCCAGCTCACCGACACTCACGAACACCGGGGAGCTGTTTTTT. It encodes CASSPTLTNTGELFF.

The sample holds a few counts of this clonotype. V and J are TRBV19 and TRBJ2-1, with TRBD2 matching 7 bases. The junction had 9 bases not matched to a gene; V was cut back by 5 bases and J by 2 bases. Germline loops: CDR1 LNHDA, CDR2 SQIVND (reference sequence). CDR3 length equals 16 residues. Here the CDR3 reads CASSLSSGLTYNEQFF. In DNA, the CDR3 is TGTGCCAGTAGTCTTTCTAGCGGCCTAACCTACAATGAGCAGTTCTTC.

The chain uses TRBV19 and TRBJ2-3; TRBD2 matches 10 bases. This CDR3 region has 18 residues. Germline CDR1 LNHDA, CDR2 SQIVND (reference sequence). With V trimmed by 7 bases and J by 6 bases, 19 bases remained unmatched. CDR3 loop: CASTRYDSSGRAPDTQYF. In DNA, the CDR3 is TGTGCCAGTACCAGATACGATTCTAGCGGGAGAGCCCCGGATACGCAGTATTTT.

This clonotype was recorded at least ten times. The chain links TRBV7-2 to TRBJ2-2; 12 positions agree with TRBD2. Germline V gene lookup returns CDR1 SGHTA and CDR2 FQGNSA. The CDR3 contains 15 residues. V lost 5 bases and J lost 6; bases outside the gene matches: 4. This CDR3 reads CASSRTSGISGELFF. The CDR3 DNA reads as TGTGCCAGCAGCCGGACTAGCGGGATCTCCGGGGAGCTGTTTTTT.

This clonotype was recorded at least ten times. This chain links TRBV3-1 with TRBJ2-3, with D tentatively TRBD2 (5 bases). Germline V gene sequence: CDR1 LGHDT, CDR2 YNNKEL (reference sequence). Deletions cut 1 base from V and 14 bases from J, with 16 bases between. This CDR3 spans 13 amino acids. The DNA for the CDR3 is TGTGCCAGCAGCCAAGTCGGGCAGGAGGTGGTGTATTTT. It is translated as CASSQVGQEVVYF.

This CDR3 reads CASKSQGAGDQPQHF. For the CDR3, the DNA is TGTGCCAGCAAATCACAGGGGGCTGGTGATCAGCCCCAGCATTTT. The chain is built from TRBV6-1 and TRBJ1-5, with 9 bases aligning to TRBD1. Germline V CDR1 and CDR2: MNHNS, SASEGT. The CDR3 contains 15 residues. The V and J ends lost 7 bases and 5 bases, in that order; junction bases with no gene match: 9.

This chain joins TRBV5-1 and TRBJ1-3; D gene uncertain. V lost 4 bases and J lost 0, with 8 bases in between. CDR1 SGHRS and CDR2 YFSETQ come from the germline V gene. The CDR3 sequence is 14 residues long. For the CDR3, the DNA is TGCGCCAGCAGCCCGGGGATCTCTGGAAACACCATATATTTT. Translating gives CASSPGISGNTIYF.

In its sample, this clonotype was seen a few times. This chain joins TRBV10-3 and TRBJ1-3; D is unclear. Trimming took 8 bases from V and 0 from J, leaving 2 bases between them. CDR3 size: 11 residues. From germline, CDR1 is ENHRY and CDR2 SYGVKD. The CDR3 DNA reads TGTGCCATCCTCTCTGGAAACACCATATATTTT. Translation: CAILSGNTIYF.

The chain combines TRBV3-1 with TRBJ2-5, with 10 bases identical to TRBD2. J was trimmed by 5 bases and V by 4 bases; bases with no gene match: 7. The CDR3 runs to 15 residues. Per the germline V gene, CDR1 is LGHDT and CDR2 is YNNKEL (reference sequence). CDR3 coding DNA: TGTGCCAGCAGCCTCACAGCGGGAGGGGGGGAGACCCAGTACTTC. Translated: CASSLTAGGGETQYF.

This clonotype was found a few times. This chain joins TRBV6-5 and TRBJ2-7, with 14 positions matching TRBD2. Trimming at V came to 2 bases and at J to 9 bases, leaving 0 bases not matched to a gene. The CDR3 is made up of 13 amino acids. CDR1 MNHEY and CDR2 SVGAGI come from the germline V gene. CDR3 sequence reads: CASSYGTSGRQYF. The CDR3 coding sequence is TGTGCCAGCAGTTACGGGACTAGCGGGAGGCAGTACTTC.

The chain employs TRBV28 and TRBJ1-1; no definite D call. In germline, CDR1 is MDHEN, CDR2 SYDVKM. Trimming stripped 0 bases from V and 6 bases from J, with 11 bases between. CDR3 size: 14 residues. CDR3 sequence (DNA): TGTGCCAGCAGTTTATGGCAATCTAGCCCTGAAGCTTTCTTT. Translation: CASSLWQSSPEAFF.

This clonotype appeared a few times. V and J are TRBV28 and TRBJ2-2; the D gene could be TRBD1 or TRBD2 (5 bases each). The CDR3 is made up of 17 amino acids. Germline CDR1 reads MDHEN; CDR2 reads SYDVKM. Trimming removed 6 bases at V and 7 bases at J, with 24 bases between. The CDR3 DNA reads as TGTGCCAGCAGCCCCGATTCTTGGGGGACCTTGGGCGGGGAGCTGTTTTTT. This sequence encodes CASSPDSWGTLGGELFF.

V gene TRBV5-1 combines with J gene TRBJ2-1, with TRBD2 identical over 7 bases. V dropped 1 base and J dropped 0; count of bases not matched to a gene: 7. Germline V lookup: CDR1 SGHRS, CDR2 YFSETQ. The CDR3 consists of 17 residues. CDR3 in DNA: TGCGCCAGCAGCTTGTTCCTAGCGGCAAGCTCCTACAATGAGCAGTTCTTC. Translated, it gives CASSLFLAASSYNEQFF.

This clonotype was counted at least ten times. The gene calls are TRBV5-1 and TRBJ2-1, with TRBD1 as a possible D gene (5 bases). CDR1 and CDR2 from the germline V gene are SGHRS and YFSETQ. The V and J ends lost 4 bases and 8 bases respectively, with 19 bases between them. The CDR3 extends over 15 amino acids. This CDR3 reads CASSVGLVIAYEQFF. In nucleotides, the CDR3 is TGCGCCAGCAGCGTGGGGCTAGTGATTGCCTATGAGCAGTTCTTC.

V and J are TRBV14 and TRBJ1-2, with D hard to call. In germline, CDR1 is SGHDN, CDR2 FVKESK. Deletions cut 4 bases from V and 2 bases from J, with 8 bases between. This CDR3 comprises 13 residues. Here the CDR3 reads CASSPQQNYGYTF. In nucleotides, the CDR3 is TGTGCCAGCAGCCCCCAACAGAACTATGGCTACACCTTC.

CDR3 sequence reads: CSARDALTGSNEQYF. The CDR3 nucleotides are TGCAGTGCTAGAGACGCTTTGACAGGGTCCAACGAGCAGTACTTC. V and J are TRBV20-1 and TRBJ2-7; 7 bases are shared with TRBD1. This CDR3 region has 15 residues. Trimming cost V 0 bases and J 5 bases; bases outside gene matches: 10. Germline CDR1 is DFQATT and CDR2 is SNEGSKA (reference sequence).